Shown below are 2 T cell receptor beta chains from a single sample sequenced in a study of siplizumab effects on memory and regulatory T cells (dated by TCRdb to the late 2010s). Receptor amplification or capture employed the immunoSEQ multiplex PCR assay. The table comes from immuneACCESS by way of TCRdb, which keeps in-frame sequences with V and J called. Part of the clones is missing from these tables; in studies checked, under half for an unresolved V gene and the rest for unknown reasons. The table for this sample lists over 85,000 clones; 80% to 95% of them were counted only once. Jointly, the top ten make up 1.3% of the sample. The sample was CD4+ T cells sorted from blood. These TCRs come from a human donor in good health.

The CDR3 nucleotides are TGTGCCAGCAGCCAGTTAATGCTGGGTCTCGGCTACACCTTC. It yields the protein CASSQLMLGLGYTF. The chain employs TRBV14 and TRBJ1-2; D is ambiguous. CDR3 size: 14 residues. Germline V lookup: CDR1 SGHDN, CDR2 FVKESK. The V end was cut by 3 bases, the J end by 8 bases, with 16 bases between.

This clone was counted between two and nine times. V is TRBV7-8 and J is TRBJ2-2; no clear D. Germline CDR1 SGHVS, CDR2 FQNEAQ. The CDR3 sequence is 13 residues long. V dropped 1 base and J dropped 6 bases, with 6 bases sitting between them. The CDR3 spells CASSLDPSGELFF. The CDR3 coding sequence is TGTGCCAGCAGCTTAGATCCATCCGGGGAGCTGTTTTTT.